One and the same sample provided the 3 T cell receptor beta chains below, sequenced in a study of Graves' ophthalmopathy and Graves' hyperthyroidism. Amplification of the TCR beta CDR3 regions used RNA transcripts (as template). First-round RT-PCR used HTBI primers; second-round multiplex PCR followed. Via MiXCR, TCRdb re-called the multiplex PCR reads, giving one row per CDR3 protein. This sample has about 400,000 distinct CDR3 sequences; approximately 15% occur once, and the top ten carry around 7%. The sample comprised peripheral blood. Receptors originate from a woman between 18 and 29 years old with stable Graves' hyperthyroidism.

This clonotype was found many times. One end of the junction is discordant with germline, which a read error may explain. This sequence joins TRBV2 and TRBJ1-5; no definite D call. The CDR3 is 12 amino acids. From germline, CDR1 is SNHLY and CDR2 FYNNEI. CDR3 protein: CASSDGNQPQHF. CDR3 nucleotide sequence: TGCGCCAGCAGTGACGGCAATCAGCCCCAGCATTTT.

This clonotype has a count of ten or more. The CDR3 nucleotides read TGTGCCAGCAGGGAGGAAGGGCTGCCCTACGAGCAGTACTTC. This codes for CASREEGLPYEQYF. The rearrangement joins TRBV12-3 or TRBV12-4 to TRBJ2-7, with D tentatively TRBD2 (5 bases). The CDR3 covers 14 residues. With 6 bases removed from V and 2 bases from J, the gap between germline ends came to 14 bases.

The rearrangement links TRBV13 to TRBJ1-6; a possible D gene is TRBD1 (6 bases). This CDR3 is 17 amino acids long. V was clipped by 5 bases and J by 0 bases, with 14 bases between them. Germline values: CDR1 PRHDT, CDR2 FYEKMQ (reference sequence). For the CDR3, the DNA is TGTGCCAGCAGCCCCGTCGACAGGAGCTCCTATAATTCACCCCTCCACTTT. Residues: CASSPVDRSSYNSPLHF. The full variable domain, completed using reference TRBV13 and TRBJ1-6, is AAGVIQSPRHLIKEKRETATLKCYPIPRHDTVYWYQQGPGQDPQFLISFYEKMQSDKGSIPDRFSAQQFSDYHSELNMSSLELGDSALYFCASSPVDRSSYNSPLHFGNGTRLTVT.